This T cell receptor (beta chain) originates from a study of blood T cells in healthy people across ages. As concerns this clonotype: Its antigen is not identified. At one boundary the junction diverges from the germline segment, which might be a read error.

Germline V lookup: CDR1 MGHDK, CDR2 SYGVNS. The CDR3 totals 16 residues. The second PCR ran about 6 to 12 cycles with a sample-barcoded 5' primer and J-beta primers. A 12-random-nucleotide template-switch adaptor tagged each cDNA molecule. TCRdb itself ran the 5' RACE reads through MiXCR, one entry per CDR3 protein. This table holds around 1,700,000 distinct CDR3 sequences, 28% found once. Study-wide findings and caveats: Versus aged donors, long-lived donors had higher diversity and more naive CD4+ cells.

In terms of origin and age, donors were healthy Caucasian individuals from Russia aged about 6 to 90. The sample was blood. The receptor was isolated from a woman aged 30 to 39 in good health. The V gene is TRBV25-1, the J gene TRBJ2-5, with D perhaps matching TRBD1 (5 bases). CDR3 bases: TGTGCCAGCAGTTTTCCTAAAGGGGCGGATCAAGGGACCCAGTACTTC. Its translation is CASSFPKGADQGTQYF.